Below, 15 T cell receptor beta chains from the same sample are listed, as sequenced in a study of glioma-infiltrating T cells after dendritic cell vaccination. Time point denoted: after dendritic cell vaccination, including at tumor progression/relapse. The method was immunoSEQ multiplex PCR; TCRdb's version includes in-frame clones alone and lacks a portion of them. The sample lists roughly 60,000 clones, around nine tenths occurring once. Specimen: blood, collected after dendritic cell vaccination. Every receptor here comes from a human donor with glioblastoma.

This clone was recorded only once. This rearrangement joins TRBV11-2 to TRBJ2-7, with TRBD1 matching 10 bases. This CDR3 has 14 residues. The germline gives CDR1 SGHAT, CDR2 FQNNGV. Trimming took 4 bases from V and 2 from J; bases not matched to a gene: 2. The CDR3: CASSWTGGPYEQYF. CDR3 coding DNA: TGTGCCAGCAGCTGGACAGGGGGACCCTACGAGCAGTACTTC.

Here the CDR3 reads CASSQELVPTDTQYF. CDR3 DNA sequence: TGTGCCAGCAGCCAAGAACTGGTACCCACAGATACGCAGTATTTT. The V and J genes are TRBV4-2 and TRBJ2-3; D is unresolved. Germline lookup yields CDR1 LGHNA and CDR2 YNFKEQ. The V end was cut by 0 bases, the J end by 2 bases, with 9 bases between. The CDR3 extends over 15 amino acids.

The chain uses TRBV4-2 and TRBJ2-1; 12 bases agree with TRBD2. V shed 3 bases and J 8 bases; nucleotides not matched to a gene: 11. CDR3 size: 17 residues. The V gene's germline CDR1 is LGHNA and CDR2 YNFKEQ. CDR3 residues: CASSHTLAGGTRYEQFF. Here the CDR3 DNA reads TGTGCCAGCAGCCACACGCTAGCGGGAGGGACAAGGTATGAGCAGTTCTTC.

A few counts support this clone. The rearrangement joins TRBV27 to TRBJ2-5; 7 bases are a match to TRBD2. The V gene's germline CDR1 is MNHEY and CDR2 SMNVEV (reference sequence). CDR3 length equals 14 residues. V gave up 3 bases and J gave up 1 base; unmatched junction bases: 2. The CDR3 nucleotides read TGTGCCAGCAGTTTCGCTAGCGGCCAAGAGACCCAGTACTTC. This encodes CASSFASGQETQYF.

The chain is built from TRBV7-2 and TRBJ2-2, with TRBD2 identical over 8 bases. The CDR3 runs to 16 residues. V gave up 2 bases and J gave up 5 bases; unmatched junction bases: 7. From germline, CDR1 is SGHTA and CDR2 FQGNSA. The CDR3 DNA is TGTGCCAGCAGCTTACCAAGCGGGGGATTTACCGGGGAGCTGTTTTTT. Protein product: CASSLPSGGFTGELFF.

The V gene is TRBV14, the J gene TRBJ2-5; 8 bases are shared with TRBD2. The V gene end was trimmed by 0 bases and the J gene end by 7 bases; junction bases not matched to a gene: 10. This CDR3 comprises 16 residues. The V gene's germline CDR1 is SGHDN and CDR2 FVKESK. The CDR3 nucleotides read TGTGCCAGCAGCCAAGAACATAGCGGGGCAGCAAGGACCCAGTACTTC. Protein: CASSQEHSGAARTQYF.

The V gene is TRBV7-9, the J gene TRBJ1-3; maybe TRBD1 (5 bases). The CDR3 is 16 amino acids. The V and J ends lost 4 bases and 4 bases respectively, with 17 bases between them. Germline CDR1 and CDR2: SEHNR and FQNEAQ (reference sequence). CDR3 sequence: CASSSSAPGNGNTIYF. CDR3 DNA sequence: TGTGCCAGCAGCTCATCAGCTCCAGGGAACGGAAACACCATATATTTT. Full variable domain (missing parts from reference TRBV7-9 and TRBJ1-3): DTGVSQNPRHKITKRGQNVTFRCDPISEHNRLYWYRQTLGQGPEFLTYFQNEAQLEKSRLLSDRFSAERPKGSFSTLEIQRTEQGDSAMYLCASSSSAPGNGNTIYFGEGSWLTVV.

The rearrangement joins TRBV5-6 to TRBJ2-2, with 9 bases aligning to TRBD2. V dropped 1 base and J dropped 5; count of bases not matched to a gene: 9. The CDR3 length is 17 residues. The germline CDR1 and CDR2 sequences are SGHDT and YYEEEE. This CDR3 is CASSLTPAGGLTGELFF. DNA of the CDR3: TGTGCCAGCAGCTTGACACCAGCGGGGGGACTTACCGGGGAGCTGTTTTTT.

The chain links TRBV25-1 to TRBJ1-3, with D perhaps matching TRBD1 (6 bases). The germline V and J ends were trimmed by 8 bases and 0 bases, with 20 bases remaining between them. Germline-derived CDR1 and CDR2 are MGHDK and SYGVNS. The CDR3 spans 17 residues. Here the CDR3 DNA reads TGTGCCAGCGATAGGAGACAGGACTTTTACTCTGGAAACACCATATATTTT. Its protein product is CASDRRQDFYSGNTIYF.

This chain connects TRBV5-5 to TRBJ1-1; tentative D call: TRBD1 (6 bases). The V gene lost 0 bases and the J gene lost 13 bases, with 13 bases spanning the gap. The V gene's germline CDR1 is SGHKS and CDR2 YYEKEE (reference sequence). CDR3 length equals 12 residues. The CDR3 DNA sequence: TGTGCCAGCAGCTTGGGGGGACTAGGGGGTTTCTTT. Protein product: CASSLGGLGGFF.

A few counts support this clone. The chain employs TRBV29-1 and TRBJ1-2; D is perhaps TRBD1 (5 bases). Germline CDR1 and CDR2: SQVTM and ANQGSEA. The CDR3 totals 15 residues. V was shortened by 6 bases and J by 4 bases, with 21 bases between the two germline ends. CDR3 bases: TGCAGCGTAGGCGTGGGTCCCCGACAGACCTATGGCTACACCTTC. Translated, it gives CSVGVGPRQTYGYTF.

This sequence joins TRBV6-6 and TRBJ1-1; D is unclear. The CDR3 loop spans 12 amino acids. Trimming stripped 6 bases from V and 7 bases from J, with 12 bases between. Looked up from germline, CDR1 is MNHNY and CDR2 is SVGAGI (reference sequence). The CDR3 is CASSNDKFEAFF. CDR3 coding DNA: TGTGCCAGCAGCAACGACAAATTTGAAGCTTTCTTT.

This clone showed up just a few times. The chain carries TRBV18 and TRBJ1-3, with D tentatively TRBD1 (5 bases). Germline lookup yields CDR1 KGHSH and CDR2 LQKENI. V gave up 3 bases and J gave up 0 bases, with 12 bases separating them. This CDR3 is 16 amino acids long. DNA for the CDR3: TGTGCCAGCTCACCGTCGGACATTAGCTCTGGAAACACCATATATTTT. It encodes CASSPSDISSGNTIYF.

The chain recombines TRBV2 with TRBJ1-1, with 7 bases identical to TRBD1. The J segment lost 1 base and the V segment lost 11 bases, leaving 4 bases of the junction unmatched. CDR1 and CDR2 from the germline V gene are SNHLY and FYNNEI. CDR3 length: 12 amino acids. The CDR3 is CAAGTANTEAFF. The CDR3 DNA sequence: TGTGCCGCCGGGACAGCGAACACTGAAGCTTTCTTT.

The chain has TRBV6-1 and TRBJ1-6, with 7 bases fitting TRBD1. Germline V gene sequence: CDR1 MNHNS, CDR2 SASEGT. The CDR3 has 15 residues. V dropped 7 bases and J dropped 6; count of bases not matched to a gene: 9. CDR3 in amino acids: CASNPGTAGNSPLHF. The CDR3 nucleotides are TGTGCCAGCAACCCCGGGACAGCTGGTAATTCACCCCTCCACTTT.